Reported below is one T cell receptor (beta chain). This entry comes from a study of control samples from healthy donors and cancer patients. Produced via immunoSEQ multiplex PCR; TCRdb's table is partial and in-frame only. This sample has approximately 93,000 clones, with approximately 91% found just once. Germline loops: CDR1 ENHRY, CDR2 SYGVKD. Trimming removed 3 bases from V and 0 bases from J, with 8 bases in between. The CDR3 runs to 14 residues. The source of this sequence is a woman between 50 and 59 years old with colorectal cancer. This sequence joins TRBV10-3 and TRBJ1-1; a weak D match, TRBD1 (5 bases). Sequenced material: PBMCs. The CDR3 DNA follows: TGTGCCATCAGTGAAGGGGTCATGAACACTGAAGCTTTCTTT. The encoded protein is CAISEGVMNTEAFF.